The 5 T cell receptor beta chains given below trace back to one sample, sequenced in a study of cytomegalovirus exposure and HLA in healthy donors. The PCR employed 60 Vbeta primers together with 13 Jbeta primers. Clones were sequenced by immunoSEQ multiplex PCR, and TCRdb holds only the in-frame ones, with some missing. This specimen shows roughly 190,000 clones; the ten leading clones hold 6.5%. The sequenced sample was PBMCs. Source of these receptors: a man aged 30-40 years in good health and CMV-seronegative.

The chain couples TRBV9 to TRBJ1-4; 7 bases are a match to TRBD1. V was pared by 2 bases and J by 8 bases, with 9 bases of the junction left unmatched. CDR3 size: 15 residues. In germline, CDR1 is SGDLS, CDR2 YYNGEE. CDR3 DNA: TGTGCCAGCAGCGTGGATATGAGGGGGCGCGAAAAACTGTTTTTT. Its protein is CASSVDMRGREKLFF.

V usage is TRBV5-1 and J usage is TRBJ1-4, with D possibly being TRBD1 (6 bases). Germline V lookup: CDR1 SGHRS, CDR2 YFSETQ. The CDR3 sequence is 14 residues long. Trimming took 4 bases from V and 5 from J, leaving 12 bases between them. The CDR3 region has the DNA TGCGCCAGCAGCGCGGACAGAGCCAATGAAAAACTGTTTTTT. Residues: CASSADRANEKLFF.

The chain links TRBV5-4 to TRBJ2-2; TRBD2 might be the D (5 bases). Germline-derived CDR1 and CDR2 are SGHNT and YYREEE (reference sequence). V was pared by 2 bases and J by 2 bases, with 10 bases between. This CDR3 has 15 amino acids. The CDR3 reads CASSFRTSNTGELFF. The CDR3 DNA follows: TGTGCCAGCAGCTTCCGGACTTCAAACACCGGGGAGCTGTTTTTT.

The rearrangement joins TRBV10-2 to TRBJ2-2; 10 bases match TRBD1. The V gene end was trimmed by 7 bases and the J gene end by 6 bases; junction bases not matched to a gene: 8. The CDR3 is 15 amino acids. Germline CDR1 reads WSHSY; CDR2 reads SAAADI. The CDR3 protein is CASKPGQGLAGELFF. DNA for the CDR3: TGCGCCAGCAAACCGGGACAGGGGTTGGCCGGGGAGCTGTTTTTT.

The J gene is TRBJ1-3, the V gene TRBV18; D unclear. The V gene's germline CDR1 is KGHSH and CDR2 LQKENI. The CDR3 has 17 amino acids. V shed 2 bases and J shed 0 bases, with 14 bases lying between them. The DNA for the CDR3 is TGTGCCAGCTCACCAAAATCGACTCCTTTCTCTGGAAACACCATATATTTT. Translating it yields CASSPKSTPFSGNTIYF.